This record covers a single T cell receptor (beta chain). Its antigen is as yet unknown. V was trimmed by 5 bases and J by 0 bases, leaving 11 bases between them. Germline values: CDR1 MNHNY, CDR2 SVGAGI (reference sequence). CDR3 length equals 14 residues. A sample-barcoded 5' primer and a J-beta primer mix were used in a second PCR of about 7 to 12 cycles. One entry per CDR3 protein, called by TCRdb with MiXCR from the 5' RACE reads. The sample records about 640,000 distinct CDR3 sequences, under 70% being singletons. This sample was included in a study of blood T cells in healthy people across ages. Study outcomes and limitations: The lack of PBMC sorting stopped any conclusive naive versus antigen-experienced comparison. Diversity was higher, and naive CD4+ cells more numerous, in long-lived donors than in aged donors.

This chain uses TRBV6-6 with TRBJ2-7; no reliable D call. This receptor was identified in a man in his sixties in good health. Sequencing was carried out using blood. This CDR3 reads CASSPPASSYEQYF. Here the CDR3 DNA reads TGTGCCAGCAGTCCCCCCGCAAGCTCCTACGAGCAGTACTTC.